This entry is about one TCR beta chain. This CDR3 contains 17 residues. Germline values: CDR1 KGHSH, CDR2 LQKENI. After removal of 5 bases from V and 0 bases from J, the junction contained 7 bases not matched to a gene. The record originates from a study of blood T cell repertoires in COVID-19. Background on the study: The United States, Italy and Spain were the sources of the acute and convalescent COVID-19 samples. PBMCs, B-cell-depleted T cells, or T cells provided the cDNA or gDNA that made up the material.

Authors' analysis steps: From reference gene primer amplification, estimates of nucleated cell counts were derived. Using immunoSEQ multiplex PCR, the repertoire was profiled, and TCRdb retains in-frame clones only, with some absent. The V and J calls and clone size were taken over from that table, and D and trimming were inferred from the DNA. The table records under 150,000 clones, more than 70% of them present only once. Source material: peripheral blood. The V gene is TRBV18, the J gene TRBJ2-1; 10 nucleotides agree with TRBD2. The sequence was obtained from a human donor in a cohort sampled during active COVID-19. The CDR3 DNA follows: TGTGCCAGCTCATCTGGACTAGCGGCAGGCTCCTACAATGAGCAGTTCTTC. Encoded protein: CASSSGLAAGSYNEQFF.